This TCR beta chain came from a study of shared clonotypes between healthy human individuals (dated by TCRdb to about 2020). Notes on the research overall: The cohort comprised two women and three men aged 18 to 49 years. Leukapheresis yielded between about 0.9 and 9 billion PBMCs per donor. Per donor, three plates each were used for CD4 naive and CD4 memory, two for CD8 naive, and one for CD8 memory. To increase sequencing depth and limit assay-specific biases, different laboratories used diverse techniques to prepare libraries and sequence TCR repertoires. To estimate repertoire size and how much clonotypes are shared between individuals, the study performed deep sequencing of blood TCR repertoires from five healthy adults. The research as a whole found: Across a few donors, roughly 5.1% of naive CD4, approximately 3.5% of naive CD8, around 2.5% of memory CD4, and under 0.45% of memory CD8 clonotypes were shared. Even with the large sequencing depth, rarefaction of the sorted-subset datasets indicated that sequencing was incomplete. Based on pairwise subsampling, the degree of clonotype sharing among donors was expected to be affected by sequencing depth. Higher generation probabilities were observed for clonotypes shared by all four sorted-subset donors than for non-shared clonotypes. Only blood was sampled, and tissue TCR repertoires likely differ from those in blood. The small number of donors limited the genetic and exposure-history diversity represented. Naive subsets generally had larger estimated clonotype richness than memory subsets.

TCR CDR3 regions were amplified from genomic DNA by multiplex PCR using the deep immunoSEQ assay. Genomic DNA extracted from each cell subset was distributed evenly over all wells of several immunoSEQ 96-well plates, and each plate served as one replicate. For sorted subsets, approximately 200 ng of genomic DNA, equivalent to 25,000 to 35,000 T cell genomes, went into each replicate PCR. Purified libraries were measured with a Qubit 3.0 fluorometer, size-checked on a Bioanalyzer 2100, and measured again with the KAPA Library Quantification kit. A separate single-read 150-cycle Illumina NextSeq 550 flow cell was used to sequence each immunoSEQ 96-well plate. Concerning the study's data processing: The immunoSEQ output contained only junctional sequences without quality scores, so filtering could not match that applied to full-length reads. Sequences were annotated with PyIR, a Python wrapper for IgBLAST v1.9, and V/J genes and CDR3 were assigned using IMGT germline references. Reads with weak V/J assignments (E-value above 1e-6), missing CDR3, stop codons, out-of-frame junctions, or ambiguous translated residues were removed. V3J clonotypes were defined by identical inferred V gene, J gene, and CDR3 amino acid sequence. Percentage overlap between repertoires was computed as shared unique clonotypes divided by the size of the smaller repertoire. Three approaches were used to assess repertoire richness: RTK rarefaction, the Chao1 estimator, and Recon v2.1 estimates of unobserved clonotypes. Generation probabilities were computed with OLGA for all TCRbeta clonotypes obtained by the gDNA method from a handful of donors. TCRdb obtained this table from immuneACCESS and retained in-frame rearrangements with V and J assigned. These tables miss some clones; where compared with another copy, unresolved V genes account for less than half of the shortfall, and the remainder is unexplained. V and J calls and clone size are given by that table; D and trimming were obtained from the DNA. Here the sample has around 1.9 million clones; around 93% occur a single time. The ten largest account for under 2% of the sample.

CD8 naive samples consisted of CD45RO-negative cells that were positively selected for CCR7, yielding a CD45RA+CCR7+ population without TemRA cells. The donors were healthy, HIV-negative adults who had no recently reported acute infections or vaccinations. Only Caucasian adults living in Nashville, Tennessee, USA were represented among the donors. After blood collection by leukapheresis, PBMCs were isolated using Ficoll-Histopaque density gradient centrifugation and then cryopreserved in the vapor phase of liquid nitrogen. Analytical flow cytometry was used to check the purity and quantity of each magnetically sorted T cell population. Genomic DNA was isolated from every sorted fraction and measured by UV absorbance on a Nanodrop 2000c. A remark on this clone: Its antigen has not been determined. Base quality data are lacking; no much larger clone is found one base away.

The sequence was obtained from a man between 18 and 29 years old in good health. Some clones in this sample may be carry-over from other donors' samples. Sequencing used naive CD8+ T cells from PBMCs. Sample cell subset or site, as interpreted from the label and publication: CD45RA+CCR7+.

The CDR3 loop reads CAITADPAGYGYTF. At the DNA level, the sequence is TGTGCCATCACCGCGGACCCGGCCGGGTATGGCTACACCTTC. The chain employs TRBV10-3 and TRBJ1-2; a confident D gene designation cannot be given. Trimming at the junction amounts to 7 bases on V and 5 bases on J, and the germline ends lie 17 bases apart. The germline V gene specifies ENHRY as CDR1 and SYGVKD as CDR2. From its cysteine to its phenylalanine, the CDR3 spans 14 amino acids. This entry keeps only the CDR3 DNA: 42 bases, framed from base 1.